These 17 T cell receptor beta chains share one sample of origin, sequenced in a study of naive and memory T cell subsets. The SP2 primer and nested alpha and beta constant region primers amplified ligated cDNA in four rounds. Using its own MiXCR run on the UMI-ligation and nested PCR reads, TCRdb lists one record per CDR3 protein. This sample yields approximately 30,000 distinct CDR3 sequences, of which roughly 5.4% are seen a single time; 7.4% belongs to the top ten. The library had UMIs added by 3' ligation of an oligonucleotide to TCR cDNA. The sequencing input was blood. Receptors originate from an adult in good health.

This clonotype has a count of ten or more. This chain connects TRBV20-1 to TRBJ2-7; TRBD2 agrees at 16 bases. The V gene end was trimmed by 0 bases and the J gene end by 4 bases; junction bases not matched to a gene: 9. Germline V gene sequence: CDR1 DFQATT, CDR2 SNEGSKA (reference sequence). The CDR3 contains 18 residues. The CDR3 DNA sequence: TGCAGTGCTAGAGATCCGGGACTAGCGGGAGGGTTAAGGTACGAGCAGTACTTC. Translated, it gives CSARDPGLAGGLRYEQYF.

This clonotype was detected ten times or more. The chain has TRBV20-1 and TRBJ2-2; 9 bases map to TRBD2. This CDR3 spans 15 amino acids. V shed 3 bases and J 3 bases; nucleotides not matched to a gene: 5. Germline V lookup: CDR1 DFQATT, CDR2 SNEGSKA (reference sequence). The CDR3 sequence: CSASGAGGHTGELFF. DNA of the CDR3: TGCAGTGCTAGCGGAGCGGGAGGACACACCGGGGAGCTGTTTTTT.

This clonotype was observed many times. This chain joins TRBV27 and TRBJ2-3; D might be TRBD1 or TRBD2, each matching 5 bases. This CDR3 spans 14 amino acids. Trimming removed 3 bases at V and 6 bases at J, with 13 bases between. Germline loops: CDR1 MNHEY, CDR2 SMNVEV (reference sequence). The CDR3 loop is CASSLRVGTDTQYF. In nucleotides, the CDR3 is TGTGCCAGCAGTTTGAGGGTGGGGACGGATACGCAGTATTTT.

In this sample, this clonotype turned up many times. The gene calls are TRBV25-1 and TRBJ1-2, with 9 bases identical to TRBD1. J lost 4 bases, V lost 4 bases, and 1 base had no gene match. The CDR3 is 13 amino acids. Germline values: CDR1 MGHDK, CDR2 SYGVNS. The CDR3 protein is CASSVTGGYGYTF. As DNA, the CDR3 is TGTGCCAGCAGTGTGACAGGGGGCTATGGCTACACCTTC.

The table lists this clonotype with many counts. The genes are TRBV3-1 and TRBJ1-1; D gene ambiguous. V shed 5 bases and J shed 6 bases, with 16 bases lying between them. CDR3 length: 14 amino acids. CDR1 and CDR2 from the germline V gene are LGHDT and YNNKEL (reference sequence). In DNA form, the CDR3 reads TGTGCCAGCAGCAAGACGGGAAGATCGGCTGAAGCTTTCTTT. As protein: CASSKTGRSAEAFF.

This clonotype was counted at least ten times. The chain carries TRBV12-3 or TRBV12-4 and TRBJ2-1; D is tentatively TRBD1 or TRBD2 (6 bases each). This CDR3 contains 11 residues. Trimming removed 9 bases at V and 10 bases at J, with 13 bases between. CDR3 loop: CARGGEGEQFF. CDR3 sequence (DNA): TGTGCCAGGGGGGGCGAAGGCGAGCAGTTCTTC.

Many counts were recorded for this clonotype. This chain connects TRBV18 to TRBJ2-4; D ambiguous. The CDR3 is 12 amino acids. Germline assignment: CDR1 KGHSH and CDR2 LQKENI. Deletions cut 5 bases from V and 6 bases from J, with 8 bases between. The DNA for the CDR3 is TGTGCCAGCTCAGATAGTCTAAACATTCAGTACTTC. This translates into CASSDSLNIQYF.

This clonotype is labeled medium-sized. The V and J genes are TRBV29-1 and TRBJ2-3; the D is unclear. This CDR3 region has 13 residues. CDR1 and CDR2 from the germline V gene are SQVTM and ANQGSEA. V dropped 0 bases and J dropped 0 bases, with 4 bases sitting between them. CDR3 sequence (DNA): TGCAGCGTTGAAGAAACTAGCACAGATACGCAGTATTTT. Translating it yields CSVEETSTDTQYF.

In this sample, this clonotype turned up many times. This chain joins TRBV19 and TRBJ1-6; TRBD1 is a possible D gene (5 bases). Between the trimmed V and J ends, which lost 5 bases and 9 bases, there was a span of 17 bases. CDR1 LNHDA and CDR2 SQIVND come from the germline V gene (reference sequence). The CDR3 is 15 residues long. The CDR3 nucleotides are TGTGCCAGTAGTCTAACCGGGACCGGGATTTCACCCCTCCACTTT. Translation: CASSLTGTGISPLHF.

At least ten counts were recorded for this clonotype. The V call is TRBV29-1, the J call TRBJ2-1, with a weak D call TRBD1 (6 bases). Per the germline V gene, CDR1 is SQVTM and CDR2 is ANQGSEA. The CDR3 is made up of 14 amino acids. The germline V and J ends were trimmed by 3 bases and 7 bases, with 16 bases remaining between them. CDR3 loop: CSVEGFIGGNEQFF. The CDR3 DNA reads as TGCAGCGTTGAGGGATTTATAGGGGGAAATGAGCAGTTCTTC.

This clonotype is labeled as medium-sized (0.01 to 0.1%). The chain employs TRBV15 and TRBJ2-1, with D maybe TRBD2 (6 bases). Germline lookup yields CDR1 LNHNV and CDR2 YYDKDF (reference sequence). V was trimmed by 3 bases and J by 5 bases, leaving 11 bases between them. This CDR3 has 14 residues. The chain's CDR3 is CATSRPSDNNEQFF. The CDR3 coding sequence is TGTGCCACCAGCAGGCCTAGCGATAACAATGAGCAGTTCTTC.

The CDR3: CSASGRALYEQYF. The CDR3 DNA reads as TGCAGTGCTAGCGGGAGGGCCCTCTACGAGCAGTACTTC. The chain carries TRBV20-1 and TRBJ2-7; 8 positions match TRBD2. The CDR3 extends over 13 amino acids. Germline CDR1 is DFQATT and CDR2 is SNEGSKA (reference sequence). V lost 3 bases and J lost 3; bases outside the gene matches: 4.

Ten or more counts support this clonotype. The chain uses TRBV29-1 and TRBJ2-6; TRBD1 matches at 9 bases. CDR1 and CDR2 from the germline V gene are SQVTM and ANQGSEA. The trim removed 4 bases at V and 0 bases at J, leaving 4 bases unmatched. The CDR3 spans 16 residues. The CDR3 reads CSVGDRELSGANVLTF. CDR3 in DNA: TGCAGCGTTGGGGACAGGGAACTCTCTGGGGCCAACGTCCTGACTTTC.

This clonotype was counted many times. The CDR3 loop is CSVAHNTGELFF. Here the CDR3 DNA reads TGCAGCGTCGCTCACAACACCGGGGAGCTGTTTTTT. V usage is TRBV29-1 and J usage is TRBJ2-2; D ambiguous. Germline-derived CDR1 and CDR2 are SQVTM and ANQGSEA. The CDR3 consists of 12 residues. The V end lost 6 bases, the J end lost 2 bases, and 7 bases lay between the germline ends.

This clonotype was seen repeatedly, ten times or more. The DNA for the CDR3 is TGTGCCAGCAGTTTACTAGGACAGGGGGCAAACTATGGCTACACCTTC. Translation gives CASSLLGQGANYGYTF. The chain links TRBV12-3 or TRBV12-4 to TRBJ1-2; 11 bases align to TRBD1. The CDR3 has 16 amino acids. V dropped 2 bases and J dropped 2; count of bases not matched to a gene: 4.

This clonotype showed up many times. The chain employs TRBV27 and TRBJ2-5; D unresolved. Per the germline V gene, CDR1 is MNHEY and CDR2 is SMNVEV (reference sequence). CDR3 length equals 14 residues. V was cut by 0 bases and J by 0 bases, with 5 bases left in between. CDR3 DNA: TGTGCCAGCAGTTTATCCGGACACCAAGAGACCCAGTACTTC. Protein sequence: CASSLSGHQETQYF.

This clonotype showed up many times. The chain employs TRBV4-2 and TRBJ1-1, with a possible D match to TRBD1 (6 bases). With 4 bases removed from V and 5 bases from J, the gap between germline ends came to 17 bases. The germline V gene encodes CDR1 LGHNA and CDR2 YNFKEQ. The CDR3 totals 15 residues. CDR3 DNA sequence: TGTGCCAGCAGCCCCGGTGTGGGGGCGCGTACTGAAGCTTTCTTT. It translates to CASSPGVGARTEAFF.